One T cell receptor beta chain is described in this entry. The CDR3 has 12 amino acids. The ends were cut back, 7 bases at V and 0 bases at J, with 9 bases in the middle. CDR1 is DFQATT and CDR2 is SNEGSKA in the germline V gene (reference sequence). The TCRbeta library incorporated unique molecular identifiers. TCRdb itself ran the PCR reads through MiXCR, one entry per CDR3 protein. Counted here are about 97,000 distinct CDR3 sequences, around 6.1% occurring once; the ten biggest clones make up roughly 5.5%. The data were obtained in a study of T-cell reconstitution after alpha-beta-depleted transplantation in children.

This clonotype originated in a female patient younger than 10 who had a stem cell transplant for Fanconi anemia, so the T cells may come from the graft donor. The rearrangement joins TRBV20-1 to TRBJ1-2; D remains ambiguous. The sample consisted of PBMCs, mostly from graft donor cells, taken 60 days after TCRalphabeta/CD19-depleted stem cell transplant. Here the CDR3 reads CSEGDPNYGYTF. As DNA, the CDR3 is TGCAGTGAGGGAGATCCTAACTATGGCTACACCTTC.